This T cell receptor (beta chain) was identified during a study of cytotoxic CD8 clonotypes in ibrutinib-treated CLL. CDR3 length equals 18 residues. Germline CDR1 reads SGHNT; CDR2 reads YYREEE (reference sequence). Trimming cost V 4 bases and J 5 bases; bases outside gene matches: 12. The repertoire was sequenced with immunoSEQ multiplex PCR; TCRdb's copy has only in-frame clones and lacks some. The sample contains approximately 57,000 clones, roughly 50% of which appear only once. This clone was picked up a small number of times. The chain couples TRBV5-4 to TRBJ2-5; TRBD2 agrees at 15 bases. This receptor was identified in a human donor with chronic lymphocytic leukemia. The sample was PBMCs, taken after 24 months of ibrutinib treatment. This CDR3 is CASSPGLAGGWRTETQYF. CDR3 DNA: TGTGCCAGCAGCCCGGGACTAGCGGGGGGTTGGCGTACGGAGACCCAGTACTTC.